This T cell receptor beta chain was sequenced during a study of cytomegalovirus exposure and HLA in healthy donors. Notes on the study in general: The study labeled roughly 160 TCR beta chains cytomegalovirus-associated. Clusters of TCRs from the first cohort tended to co-occur in the roughly 120 validation repertoires (as a later analysis found). Under in vitro conditions, three CMV-associated chains were confirmed as specific for CMV antigens.

Some clones are missing from TCRdb's copy, which holds only in-frame ones; the method was immunoSEQ multiplex PCR. The table lists some 190,000 clones, about 83% of them singletons, with roughly 1.5% in the top ten. As regards this clone: The antigen is not known.

This CDR3 region has 13 residues. The V gene lost 0 bases and the J gene lost 7 bases, with 10 bases spanning the gap. Germline-derived CDR1 and CDR2 are SGDLS and YYNGEE. The donors formed part of the roughly 120-subject validation cohort, distinct from the approximately 640-subject first cohort. The genes are TRBV9 and TRBJ1-1, with D perhaps TRBD1 (6 bases). Sequencing was done on a sample of PBMCs. The TCR sequence derives from a woman under 30 in good health and CMV-seronegative. The CDR3 nucleotides are TGTGCCAGCAGCGTAGGGGGGCAGGGTGAAGCTTTCTTT. It yields the protein CASSVGGQGEAFF.